This T cell receptor (beta chain) comes out of a study of T-cell memory formation after mild COVID-19. Study observations and caveats: Cross-reactive memory appears to have joined, as suggested by some responding clones showing up in pre-infection memory.

About this clonotype itself: Its antigen is undetermined.

CDR1 SGHRS and CDR2 YFSETQ come from the germline V gene. CDR3 size: 16 residues. Unmatched junction bases numbered 8, after V lost 4 bases and J lost 4 bases. cDNA libraries for TCR alpha and TCR beta, carrying sample barcodes and UMIs, came from 5'RACE with constant-segment primers. TCRdb independently ran MiXCR on the 5' RACE reads; one entry per CDR3 protein. The table lists roughly 350,000 distinct CDR3 sequences, over 25% of them singletons. The sample comprised PBMCs or a T cell subset sorted from them (not recorded which). The chain is built from TRBV5-1 and TRBJ2-3; TRBD2 aligns across 11 bases. The clonotype originates from an adult woman who had mild COVID-19 (a few samples of this study predate the infection). Cell type and time point are not known. In DNA form, the CDR3 reads TGCGCCAGCAGCAACCTAGCGGGGGGCCGGGCAGATACGCAGTATTTT. Residues: CASSNLAGGRADTQYF.